This T cell receptor (beta chain) was sequenced for a study of T cells after posttransplantation cyclophosphamide. Whole-study findings and limits: Blood and skin or GI T cell repertoires showed limited TRB overlap. Donor-recipient repertoire similarity was low at 1-2 months, rising over year one. After PTCy, TRB diversity resembled that of CNI/methotrexate controls.

Data came from immunoSEQ multiplex PCR; TCRdb stores just in-frame clones and leaves some out. Seen here are more than 50,000 clones, about 86% observed once, and the top ten hold about 3%. Worth noting for this clone: Antigen: not known.

The V gene's germline CDR1 is MNHEY and CDR2 SMNVEV (reference sequence). V was shortened by 8 bases and J by 0 bases, with 14 bases between the two germline ends. CDR3 length equals 15 residues. The chain is built from TRBV27 and TRBJ2-1; D is unclear. This sequence was found in a young man with a blood cancer, CMV-positive, and with a related stem cell donor. Sequencing input: PBMCs. The CDR3 DNA reads TGTGCCAGCCTTTCGGCAGGCCGCTCCTACAATGAGCAGTTCTTC. Encoded protein: CASLSAGRSYNEQFF.